This paragraph reports one TCR beta chain. Its antigen remains unknown. The data are from a study of T cell responses to AZD1222 COVID-19 vaccine. Libraries were prepared by immunoSEQ multiplex PCR; TCRdb keeps only in-frame clonotypes and omits some of them. Among under 250,000 clones listed, about 93% were seen once. Germline CDR1 ENHRY, CDR2 SYGVKD. The ends were cut back, 0 bases at V and 6 bases at J, with 9 bases in the middle. CDR3 size: 14 residues. Study-level results: Increases in Spike-specific TCR breadth and depth were seen after two AZD1222 doses. Seropositive status at baseline applied to only five or six AZD1222 recipients. Donors skewed white British and female; clonal diversity was possibly underestimated. Distributed over spike, vaccine-associated CD4 TCRs predominated at 160-218 and 743-854.

The V gene is TRBV10-3, the J gene TRBJ1-5; D is undetermined. The TCR sequence derives from an adult in good health. Source: peripheral blood, taken on day 0 of MenACWY control vaccination. As DNA, the CDR3 is TGTGCCATCAGTGAGTCGCCGGGAATTCAGCCCCAGCATTTT. Protein sequence: CAISESPGIQPQHF.